Below are 21 T cell receptor beta chains sequenced from a single sample in a study of cytomegalovirus exposure and HLA in healthy donors. It was with 60 Vbeta and 13 Jbeta primers that the PCR ran. Here immunoSEQ multiplex PCR was the method, and the copy in TCRdb shows in-frame clones only, minus some. Altogether about 150,000 clones are present, nearly 70% being singletons, with the ten largest covering more than 9%. The sequenced material came from PBMCs. The source is a young man in good health and CMV-seropositive.

The rearrangement uses TRBV4-2 and TRBJ2-7; 8 bases align to TRBD1. V trimming: 6 bases; J trimming: 7 bases; junction bases outside the gene matches: 11. There are 14 residues in the CDR3. Germline lookup yields CDR1 LGHNA and CDR2 YNFKEQ. CDR3 bases: TGTGCCAGCAGGGAATCAGGGGGCTGGAGAGAGCAGTACTTC. This sequence encodes CASRESGGWREQYF.

This rearrangement joins TRBV19 to TRBJ1-5; maybe TRBD1 (6 bases). V gave up 4 bases and J gave up 6 bases, with 19 bases separating them. This CDR3 has 16 amino acids. Germline lookup yields CDR1 LNHDA and CDR2 SQIVND (reference sequence). The CDR3 DNA sequence: TGTGCCAGTAGTAATTTCCAGGGGCTGGTGGGTCAGCCCCAGCATTTT. This translates into CASSNFQGLVGQPQHF. Supplemented by reference TRBV19 and TRBJ1-5, the full variable domain reads DGGITQSPKYLFRKEGQNVTLSCEQNLNHDAMYWYRQDPGQGLRLIYYSQIVNDFQKGDIAEGYSVSREKKESFPLTVTSAQKNPTAFYLCASSNFQGLVGQPQHFGDGTRLSIL.

The chain combines TRBV28 with TRBJ1-5; D is undetermined. This CDR3 has 14 residues. CDR1 and CDR2 from the germline V gene are MDHEN and SYDVKM. The V gene lost 1 base and the J gene lost 4 bases, with 8 bases spanning the gap. The CDR3 loop is CASSLFGGNQPQHF. The CDR3 region has the DNA TGTGCCAGCAGTTTATTTGGAGGGAATCAGCCCCAGCATTTT.

The chain has TRBV19 and TRBJ2-7; possible D gene TRBD1, 5 bases. The CDR3 runs 14 residues. Trimming took 3 bases from V and 6 from J, leaving 15 bases between them. CDR1 is LNHDA, CDR2 SQIVND, per germline (reference sequence). This CDR3 is CASSMGFGAGEQYF. DNA of the CDR3: TGTGCCAGTAGTATGGGGTTTGGGGCAGGCGAGCAGTACTTC.

J is TRBJ1-2 and V is TRBV9; 11 bases fit TRBD1. Germline V gives CDR1 SGDLS, CDR2 YYNGEE. This CDR3 is 15 amino acids long. Losses at the gene ends were 0 bases for V and 4 bases for J; bases not matched to a gene: 2. In DNA, the CDR3 is TGTGCCAGCAGCGTAGGGGACAGGGGGGGCTATGGCTACACCTTC. Encoded protein: CASSVGDRGGYGYTF.

The chain employs TRBV10-1 and TRBJ2-2; TRBD2 matches 8 bases. V gave up 4 bases and J gave up 4 bases; unmatched junction bases: 11. The CDR3 length is 17 residues. Germline loops: CDR1 WNHNN, CDR2 SYGVQD (reference sequence). The CDR3 loop reads CASSGSQSGRPTGELFF. DNA of the CDR3: TGCGCCAGCAGTGGAAGTCAAAGCGGGAGACCCACCGGGGAGCTGTTTTTT.

The chain joins TRBV28 to TRBJ2-2, with TRBD2 identical over 16 bases. The germline V gene encodes CDR1 MDHEN and CDR2 SYDVKM. Unmatched junction bases numbered 8, after V lost 7 bases and J lost 6 bases. CDR3 length equals 17 residues. Here the CDR3 DNA reads TGTGCCAGCATCTCCGGGACTAGCGGGAGGGCCGCCGGGGAGCTGTTTTTT. Protein sequence: CASISGTSGRAAGELFF.

As for this clone: At one end, the junction sequence differs from germline, possibly due to a read error. The V gene is TRBV9, the J gene TRBJ2-7; D is possibly TRBD1 (6 bases). The CDR3 loop spans 14 amino acids. Germline V lookup: CDR1 SGDLS, CDR2 YYNGEE. The CDR3 protein is CVSSFGQLGDEQYF. CDR3 DNA: TGTGTCAGCAGCTTCGGACAGCTGGGGGACGAGCAGTACTTC.

The chain links TRBV5-8 to TRBJ2-3; 7 positions agree with TRBD2. Looked up from germline, CDR1 is SGHTS and CDR2 is YDEGEE. The CDR3 sequence is 16 residues long. V lost 6 bases, J lost 1 base, and 11 bases stayed unmatched. CDR3 in DNA: TGTGCCAGCACCTCGGGATCCCTAGCGGGCACAGATACGCAGTATTTT. Encoded protein: CASTSGSLAGTDTQYF.

The chain has TRBV14 and TRBJ2-7; 8 nucleotides line up with TRBD1. This CDR3 spans 15 amino acids. Germline V gene lookup returns CDR1 SGHDN and CDR2 FVKESK. V shed 5 bases, J shed 2 bases, and the junction held 8 bases outside the gene matches. CDR3 DNA: TGTGCCAGCAGCTTATACAGGGGGAACACCTACGAGCAGTACTTC. Translation: CASSLYRGNTYEQYF. Variable domain in full (rest from reference TRBV14 and TRBJ2-7): EAGVTQFPSHSVIEKGQTVTLRCDPISGHDNLYWYRRVMGKEIKFLLHFVKESKQDESGMPNNRFLAERTGGTYSTLKVQPAELEDSGVYFCASSLYRGNTYEQYFGPGTRLTVT.

This clone was observed once. V and J are TRBV27 and TRBJ1-4, with TRBD1 matching 8 bases. V lost 4 bases, J lost 7 bases, and 5 bases stayed unmatched. This CDR3 has 14 residues. Germline CDR1 reads MNHEY; CDR2 reads SMNVEV (reference sequence). CDR3 region: CASSSTGGSEKLFF. The CDR3 nucleotides read TGTGCCAGCAGTTCAACAGGGGGGTCTGAAAAACTGTTTTTT.

The chain employs TRBV27 and TRBJ1-5, with D maybe TRBD1 (6 bases). Germline loops: CDR1 MNHEY, CDR2 SMNVEV (reference sequence). CDR3 size: 14 residues. V gave up 6 bases and J gave up 5 bases, with 14 bases separating them. The CDR3 bases are TGTGCCAGCAGGATCCAGGGGACCGATCAGCCCCAGCATTTT. It codes for CASRIQGTDQPQHF.

Details on this clone: Other DNA sequences of this sample code for an identical CDR3. This CDR3 is CASGVLGGAVTGELFF. DNA of the CDR3: TGTGCCAGTGGTGTCTTAGGCGGGGCCGTGACCGGGGAGCTGTTTTTT. The chain uses TRBV5-6 and TRBJ2-2; possible D gene TRBD2, 6 bases. V was cut by 8 bases and J by 5 bases, with 22 bases left in between. The V gene's germline CDR1 is SGHDT and CDR2 YYEEEE. The CDR3 totals 16 residues.

This rearrangement joins TRBV27 to TRBJ1-1; tentatively, D is TRBD1 (5 bases). The germline V gene encodes CDR1 MNHEY and CDR2 SMNVEV (reference sequence). This CDR3 region has 13 residues. The ends were cut back, 6 bases at V and 4 bases at J, with 12 bases in the middle. The CDR3 sequence is CASSLTRGTEAFF. The CDR3 nucleotides read TGTGCCAGCAGCTTGACAAGGGGCACTGAAGCTTTCTTT.

The chain carries TRBV11-3 and TRBJ2-6; D gene unclear. Germline loops: CDR1 SGHNT, CDR2 YENEEA. V gave up 1 base and J gave up 0 bases, with 4 bases separating them. CDR3 length equals 15 residues. The CDR3 bases are TGTGCCAGCAGCTTAGGTAGCTCTGGGGCCAACGTCCTGACTTTC. Amino acid sequence: CASSLGSSGANVLTF.

This clone was seen once. The rearrangement joins TRBV6-1 to TRBJ2-2, with 8 bases lining up with TRBD1. Unmatched junction bases numbered 0, after V lost 2 bases and J lost 4 bases. Germline V CDR1 and CDR2: MNHNS, SASEGT. There are 14 residues in the CDR3. CDR3: CASSETGGTGELFF. The DNA of the CDR3 is TGTGCCAGCAGTGAAACAGGGGGCACCGGGGAGCTGTTTTTT.

This rearrangement joins TRBV21-1 to TRBJ1-1; the table assigns TRBD1, which was not confirmed against the DNA. TRBV21-1 is noted as a pseudogene. The CDR3 covers 15 residues. CDR3 nucleotide sequence: TGTGCCAGCAGCATGGGGGACAGGATGAACACTGAAGCTTTCTTT. Amino acids: CASSMGDRMNTEAFF.

The CDR3 nucleotides read TGTGCTAGTGGTTTGGGCCACACAGGGAACTACGAGCAGTACTTC. Translation gives CASGLGHTGNYEQYF. The chain combines TRBV12-5 with TRBJ2-7; D is perhaps TRBD1 (6 bases). CDR3 length: 15 residues. Germline assignment: CDR1 LGHNT and CDR2 FRNRAP. Trimming removed 1 base from V and 3 bases from J, with 13 bases in between.

The CDR3 DNA is TGTGCCAGCAGCTCCCCAGTGTCGGGACACGATAATTCACCCCTCCACTTT. It is translated as CASSSPVSGHDNSPLHF. The chain is built from TRBV9 and TRBJ1-6, with a weak D call TRBD1 (6 bases). Deletions cut 4 bases from V and 5 bases from J, with 19 bases between. The CDR3 is 17 residues long. From germline, CDR1 is SGDLS and CDR2 YYNGEE.

The rearrangement links TRBV10-1 to TRBJ2-1; no clear D. V was clipped by 5 bases and J by 7 bases, with 18 bases between them. Germline CDR1 reads WNHNN; CDR2 reads SYGVQD (reference sequence). This CDR3 contains 15 residues. This chain's CDR3 is CASSNPSSTANEQFF. Written as DNA, the CDR3 is TGCGCCAGCAGTAATCCCAGTTCAACCGCTAATGAGCAGTTCTTC.

This clone has more than one count but fewer than ten. This chain uses TRBV15 with TRBJ2-3; tentative D call: TRBD1 (6 bases). Trimming cost V 3 bases and J 4 bases, with 17 bases left between them. The CDR3 loop spans 16 amino acids. Germline lookup yields CDR1 LNHNV and CDR2 YYDKDF (reference sequence). The DNA for the CDR3 is TGTGCCACCAGCAGTGGTCGACAGGCAAATTCAGATACGCAGTATTTT. Protein: CATSSGRQANSDTQYF.